One and the same sample provided the 27 T cell receptor beta chains below, sequenced in a study of regulatory T cells in long-lasting Graves disease. Arm-PCR of CDR3 regions and iRepertoire HTBI primers were the basis on which TCR beta libraries were built. Each CDR3 protein is one row after TCRdb ran MiXCR on the multiplex PCR reads. Of 530,000 or so distinct CDR3 sequences in the sample, approximately 13% were seen once. Time point denoted: newly diagnosed GD, antithyroid drugs for less than 3 months. TCR sequences were obtained from RNA taken from PBMCs. The same sample was also used in a study of T cells in Graves' hyperthyroidism and ophthalmopathy.

The sequencing here drew on peripheral blood mononuclear cells (PBMCs), taken at new diagnosis, from a patient treated with antithyroid drugs. All receptors derive from a man younger than 45 with Graves disease.

This clonotype was recorded at least ten times. The chain links TRBV3-1 to TRBJ2-3, with D perhaps matching TRBD1 or TRBD2 (5 bases each). The germline gives CDR1 LGHDT, CDR2 YNNKEL (reference sequence). Trimming removed 4 bases from V and 2 bases from J, with 13 bases in between. The CDR3 length is 15 residues. Here the CDR3 reads CASSPMGPYTDTQYF. Here the CDR3 DNA reads TGTGCCAGCAGCCCAATGGGACCCTACACAGATACGCAGTATTTT.

This clonotype was detected ten times or more. The rearrangement uses TRBV28 and TRBJ1-2, with D uncertain. Germline CDR1 and CDR2: MDHEN and SYDVKM. The CDR3 has 12 residues. Between the trimmed V and J ends, which lost 6 bases and 8 bases, there was a span of 13 bases. The CDR3 reads CASRGPTKGYTF. The CDR3 DNA reads TGTGCCAGCAGGGGCCCCACGAAAGGCTACACCTTC.

This clonotype was detected a few times. The CDR3 reads CAWSFRDTYNNEQFF. The CDR3 nucleotides read TGTGCCTGGAGTTTCCGGGACACATATAACAATGAGCAGTTCTTC. The J gene is TRBJ2-1, the V gene TRBV30; D might be TRBD1 (6 bases). Germline V gene data show CDR1 as GTSNPN and CDR2 as SVGIG (reference sequence). The CDR3 has 15 residues. V lost 2 bases and J 5 bases, leaving 16 bases between the germline ends.

About this clonotype itself: A much larger clone sits a single nucleotide away, making a read error possible. The chain has TRBV2 and TRBJ2-1; no firm D call. Germline V gene sequence: CDR1 SNHLY, CDR2 FYNNEI. Trimming took 11 bases from V and 1 from J, leaving 18 bases between them. CDR3 length: 15 amino acids. CDR3 nucleotides: TGTGCCGGCAAGACACCGCCACCTTCCTACAATGAGCAGTTCTTC. Its translation is CAGKTPPPSYNEQFF.

CDR3 bases: TGTGCCAGTAGGGAGACTAGCGGGAGGACAGATACGCAGTATTTT. This encodes CASRETSGRTDTQYF. The genes are TRBV19 and TRBJ2-3; TRBD2 agrees at 13 bases. J lost 3 bases, V lost 6 bases, and 3 bases had no gene match. The CDR3 loop spans 15 amino acids. Germline CDR1 and CDR2: LNHDA and SQIVND (reference sequence).

This clonotype appeared many times. The chain joins TRBV12-3 or TRBV12-4 to TRBJ2-7; D may correspond to TRBD1 or TRBD2 (5 bases each). Trimming removed 4 bases at V and 2 bases at J, with 12 bases between. CDR3 size: 14 residues. CDR3 amino acids: CASSSRDGTYEQYF. DNA for the CDR3: TGTGCCAGCAGTTCCCGGGACGGTACCTACGAGCAGTACTTC.

This clonotype was found many times. J is TRBJ1-5 and V is TRBV11-2; 7 nucleotides agree with TRBD1. The CDR3 length is 15 residues. V lost 3 bases to trimming and J lost 6 bases; unmatched junction nucleotides: 8. Per germline, CDR1 SGHAT and CDR2 FQNNGV. The CDR3 is CASSFTGAKGQPQHF. The CDR3 coding sequence is TGTGCCAGCAGCTTCACAGGGGCTAAGGGTCAGCCCCAGCATTTT.

This clonotype was seen more than once but under ten times. The chain carries TRBV19 and TRBJ1-5, with a tentative D call TRBD1 (6 bases). In germline, CDR1 is LNHDA, CDR2 SQIVND (reference sequence). The CDR3 runs 13 residues. V shed 6 bases and J shed 9 bases, with 15 bases lying between them. The CDR3 bases are TGTGCCAGTAGATTTTCGGACAGTCCGCCCCAGCATTTT. It encodes CASRFSDSPPQHF. Full variable domain (missing parts from reference TRBV19 and TRBJ1-5): DGGITQSPKYLFRKEGQNVTLSCEQNLNHDAMYWYRQDPGQGLRLIYYSQIVNDFQKGDIAEGYSVSREKKESFPLTVTSAQKNPTAFYLCASRFSDSPPQHFGDGTRLSIL.

This clonotype occurred many times. V and J are TRBV20-1 and TRBJ2-1; 12 bases map to TRBD2. CDR1 is DFQATT, CDR2 SNEGSKA, per germline (reference sequence). CDR3 length equals 16 residues. Losses at the gene ends were 1 base for V and 4 bases for J; bases not matched to a gene: 5. CDR3 coding DNA: TGCAGTGCTAGAGGGACTAGCGGGACGCCGTACAATGAGCAGTTCTTC. It translates to CSARGTSGTPYNEQFF.

This clonotype was seen many times. The junction does not match germline at one end; this may be a read error. This sequence joins TRBV12-3 or TRBV12-4 and TRBJ2-7, with TRBD2 matching 7 bases. The CDR3 extends over 11 amino acids. CDR3 residues: CASSLAGEQYF. DNA for the CDR3: TGTGCCAGCAGCTTAGCGGGCGAGCAGTACTTC.

This clonotype came up a few times. The rearrangement uses TRBV20-1 and TRBJ1-3; D not certain. The CDR3 loop spans 15 amino acids. Germline V gene lookup returns CDR1 DFQATT and CDR2 SNEGSKA (reference sequence). Trimming took 3 bases from V and 2 from J, leaving 14 bases between them. CDR3 DNA: TGCAGTGCTAGTTCCCCTCGGGAGGCTGGAAACACCATATATTTT. This gives the protein CSASSPREAGNTIYF.

The table lists this clonotype with a few counts. The chain combines TRBV20-1 with TRBJ2-7; D is perhaps TRBD2 (5 bases). Germline assignment: CDR1 DFQATT and CDR2 SNEGSKA (reference sequence). The length of the CDR3 is 13 residues. V dropped 3 bases and J dropped 3 bases, with 12 bases sitting between them. The CDR3 reads CSASHEGNYEQYF. The CDR3, as DNA: TGCAGTGCTAGTCATGAGGGAAACTACGAGCAGTACTTC.

This clonotype was observed a few times. V usage is TRBV29-1 and J usage is TRBJ1-2, with D hard to call. This CDR3 is 15 amino acids long. Looked up from germline, CDR1 is SQVTM and CDR2 is ANQGSEA. With 0 bases removed from V and 1 base from J, the gap between germline ends came to 12 bases. CDR3 protein: CSVEDHGGINYGYTF. The CDR3 DNA reads as TGCAGCGTTGAAGATCATGGTGGTATTAACTATGGCTACACCTTC.

This clonotype was seen only a few times. The rearrangement links TRBV4-1 to TRBJ1-5; 7 bases fit TRBD1. The CDR3 is 15 amino acids. The J segment lost 0 bases and the V segment lost 4 bases, leaving 3 bases of the junction unmatched. Germline V gene lookup returns CDR1 MGHRA and CDR2 YSYEKL. CDR3 region: CASSRSGGSNQPQHF. Written as DNA, the CDR3 is TGCGCCAGCAGCCGTTCAGGGGGTAGCAATCAGCCCCAGCATTTT.

The rearrangement joins TRBV5-5 to TRBJ2-3; the D gene is possibly TRBD1 (5 bases). V was shortened by 2 bases and J by 4 bases, with 14 bases between the two germline ends. Germline loops: CDR1 SGHKS, CDR2 YYEKEE (reference sequence). CDR3 length: 15 amino acids. The CDR3 DNA is TGTGCCAGCAGCTTAGGCTCTTGGGGCGCAGATACGCAGTATTTT. It encodes CASSLGSWGADTQYF.

This clonotype came up many times. The rearrangement joins TRBV27 to TRBJ2-7, with D tentatively TRBD2 (5 bases). From germline, CDR1 is MNHEY and CDR2 SMNVEV (reference sequence). The V gene lost 3 bases and the J gene lost 6 bases, with 15 bases spanning the gap. The CDR3 is 14 residues long. The CDR3: CASSLRAGKSEQYF. In DNA, the CDR3 is TGTGCCAGCAGTTTGAGGGCAGGAAAAAGCGAGCAGTACTTC.

This clonotype was seen repeatedly, ten times or more. This chain uses TRBV2 with TRBJ1-2; TRBD1 is a possible D gene (5 bases). Trimming took off 0 bases at V and 0 bases at J, with 11 bases between the two ends. Looked up from germline, CDR1 is SNHLY and CDR2 is FYNNEI. The CDR3 has 16 residues. The CDR3 sequence is CASSEAGRGANYGYTF. DNA of the CDR3: TGTGCCAGCAGTGAAGCGGGACGGGGAGCTAACTATGGCTACACCTTC.

The rearrangement joins TRBV5-1 to TRBJ1-4; 7 bases agree with TRBD1. The germline CDR1 and CDR2 sequences are SGHRS and YFSETQ. The length of the CDR3 is 13 residues. The V segment lost 5 bases and the J segment 6 bases; nucleotides outside the gene matches: 4. In nucleotides, the CDR3 is TGCGCCAGCAGGCCCGGGACAGATGAAAAACTGTTTTTT. It encodes CASRPGTDEKLFF.

The rearrangement links TRBV20-1 to TRBJ2-5, with D tentatively TRBD2 (6 bases). The CDR3 spans 19 residues. Germline-derived CDR1 and CDR2 are DFQATT and SNEGSKA (reference sequence). The ends were cut back, 0 bases at V and 1 base at J, with 24 bases in the middle. CDR3 in amino acids: CSARDSDPGSGPFQETQYF. In nucleotides, the CDR3 is TGCAGTGCTAGAGATTCGGACCCGGGGAGCGGGCCTTTCCAAGAGACCCAGTACTTC.

This clonotype was seen a few times. The chain employs TRBV4-1 and TRBJ2-2, with 12 bases identical to TRBD2. In germline, CDR1 is MGHRA, CDR2 YSYEKL. The CDR3 loop spans 16 amino acids. The V and J ends lost 1 base and 7 bases, in that order; junction bases with no gene match: 4. The DNA of the CDR3 is TGCGCCAGCAGCCAAGCTAGCGGGAGGGCTAGCGGGGAGCTGTTTTTT. This gives the protein CASSQASGRASGELFF.

This clonotype was recorded at least ten times. The V gene is TRBV13, the J gene TRBJ2-3; D not certain. Trimming left V 3 bases short and J 11 bases short, with 9 bases between. This CDR3 is 11 amino acids long. The V gene's germline CDR1 is PRHDT and CDR2 FYEKMQ (reference sequence). This CDR3 is CASSLRKEQYF. CDR3 nucleotides: TGTGCCAGCAGCTTGAGAAAGGAGCAGTATTTT.

This clonotype was counted many times. The chain couples TRBV6-1 to TRBJ1-2; 8 nucleotides line up with TRBD1. The germline CDR1 and CDR2 sequences are MNHNS and SASEGT. Unmatched junction bases numbered 9, after V lost 2 bases and J lost 7 bases. The CDR3 length is 15 residues. As DNA, the CDR3 is TGTGCCAGCAGTGAAAACCCAGGGGGCATAAGTGGCTACACCTTC. Translation gives CASSENPGGISGYTF.

This clonotype was observed many times. The chain is built from TRBV11-1 and TRBJ2-5; tentatively, D is TRBD1 (5 bases). Trimming took 8 bases from V and 4 from J, leaving 8 bases between them. The CDR3 spans 11 residues. Germline assignment: CDR1 SGHAT and CDR2 FQDESV (reference sequence). CDR3: CASLQGETQYF. In DNA, the CDR3 is TGTGCCAGCCTTCAGGGAGAGACCCAGTACTTC.

This clonotype was counted many times. The chain joins TRBV6-5 to TRBJ1-1; D perhaps matches TRBD1 (6 bases). From germline, CDR1 is MNHEY and CDR2 SVGAGI. V was trimmed by 4 bases and J by 6 bases, leaving 15 bases between them. This CDR3 has 14 amino acids. The CDR3: CASSFGQGLAEAFF. The CDR3 DNA sequence: TGTGCCAGCAGTTTCGGTCAGGGGTTGGCTGAAGCTTTCTTT.

The V and J genes are TRBV10-2 and TRBJ1-4; the match to TRBD1 covers 7 bases. Germline values: CDR1 WSHSY, CDR2 SAAADI. V was pared by 3 bases and J by 5 bases, with 6 bases of the junction left unmatched. This CDR3 is 15 amino acids long. CDR3 in amino acids: CASSDKGQKNEKLFF. The CDR3 DNA reads as TGCGCCAGCAGTGATAAGGGACAGAAGAATGAAAAACTGTTTTTT.

This clonotype has at least ten counts. The CDR3 coding sequence is TGTGCTAGTGCCTCCCAGCAGGCTGGAAACACCATATATTTT. It is translated as CASASQQAGNTIYF. The J gene is TRBJ1-3, the V gene TRBV12-5; D remains ambiguous. Germline lookup yields CDR1 LGHNT and CDR2 FRNRAP. The CDR3 covers 14 residues. Trimming removed 7 bases from V and 2 bases from J, with 12 bases in between.

This clonotype has ten or more counts. This sequence joins TRBV30 and TRBJ1-2, with unresolved D. V lost 2 bases and J 0 bases, leaving 4 bases between the germline ends. The CDR3 has 12 amino acids. The germline V gene encodes CDR1 GTSNPN and CDR2 SVGIG (reference sequence). The CDR3 loop reads CAWSPANYGYTF. CDR3 bases: TGTGCCTGGAGTCCCGCTAACTATGGCTACACCTTC.